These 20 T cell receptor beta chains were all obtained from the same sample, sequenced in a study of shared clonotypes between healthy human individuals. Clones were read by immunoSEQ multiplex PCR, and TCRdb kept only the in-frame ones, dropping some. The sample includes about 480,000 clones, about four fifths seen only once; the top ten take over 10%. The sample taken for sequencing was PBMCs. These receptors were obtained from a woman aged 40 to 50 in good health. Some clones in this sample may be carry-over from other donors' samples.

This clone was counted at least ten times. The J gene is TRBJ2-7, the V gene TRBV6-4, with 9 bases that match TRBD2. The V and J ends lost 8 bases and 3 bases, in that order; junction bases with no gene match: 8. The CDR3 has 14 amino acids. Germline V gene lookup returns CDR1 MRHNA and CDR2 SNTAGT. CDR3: CASSISAGGYEQYF. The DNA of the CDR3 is TGTGCCAGCTCTATTTCAGCGGGAGGCTACGAGCAGTACTTC.

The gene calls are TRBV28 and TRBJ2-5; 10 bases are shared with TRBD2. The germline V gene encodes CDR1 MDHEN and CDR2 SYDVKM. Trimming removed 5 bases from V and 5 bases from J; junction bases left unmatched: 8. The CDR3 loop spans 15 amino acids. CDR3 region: CASSPAAGGTETQYF. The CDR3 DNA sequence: TGTGCCAGCAGTCCGGCAGCGGGAGGGACGGAGACCCAGTACTTC.

CDR3 residues: CASSLDPSYEQYF. In DNA form, the CDR3 reads TGTGCCAGCAGTTTAGATCCTTCCTACGAGCAGTACTTC. V and J are TRBV28 and TRBJ2-7; D remains ambiguous. The V end was cut by 2 bases, the J end by 1 base, with 6 bases between. From germline, CDR1 is MDHEN and CDR2 SYDVKM. The CDR3 spans 13 residues.

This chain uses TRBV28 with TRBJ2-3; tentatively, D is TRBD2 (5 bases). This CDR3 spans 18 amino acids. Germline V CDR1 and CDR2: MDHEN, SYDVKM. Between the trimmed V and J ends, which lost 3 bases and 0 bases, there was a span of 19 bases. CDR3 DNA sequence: TGTGCCAGCAGTTTCCCGAGGGTGCGGACTCCCAGCACAGATACGCAGTATTTT. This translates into CASSFPRVRTPSTDTQYF.

This CDR3 is CASSDRQGLSYTF. The CDR3 DNA is TGTGCCAGCAGTGACAGACAGGGGCTTAGCTACACCTTC. This rearrangement joins TRBV6-1 to TRBJ1-2, with 8 bases identical to TRBD1. V lost 3 bases and J lost 9; bases outside the gene matches: 6. The CDR3 sequence is 13 residues long. CDR1 is MNHNS, CDR2 SASEGT, per germline.

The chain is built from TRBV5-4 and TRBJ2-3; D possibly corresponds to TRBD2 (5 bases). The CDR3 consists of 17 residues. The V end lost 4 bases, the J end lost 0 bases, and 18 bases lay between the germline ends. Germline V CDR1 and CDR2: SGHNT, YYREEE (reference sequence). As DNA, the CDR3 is TGTGCCAGCAGCCCGACTACTACTAGTTCTAGCACAGATACGCAGTATTTT. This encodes CASSPTTTSSSTDTQYF.

CDR3 DNA: TGCGCCAGCAGCTTCCTTGGTGGGCTCGAGTCCCATGAGCAGTTCTTC. Translation gives CASSFLGGLESHEQFF. The chain has TRBV5-1 and TRBJ2-1, with D unresolved. In germline, CDR1 is SGHRS, CDR2 YFSETQ. V lost 2 bases and J 8 bases, leaving 20 bases between the germline ends. The CDR3 extends over 16 amino acids.

CDR3 sequence reads: CASSFLGSRWEQFF. As DNA, the CDR3 is TGTGCCAGCAGTTTTCTGGGTTCCAGATGGGAGCAGTTCTTC. The chain recombines TRBV28 with TRBJ2-1; D is undetermined. Looked up from germline, CDR1 is MDHEN and CDR2 is SYDVKM. V was shortened by 3 bases and J by 10 bases, with 16 bases between the two germline ends. This CDR3 has 14 amino acids.

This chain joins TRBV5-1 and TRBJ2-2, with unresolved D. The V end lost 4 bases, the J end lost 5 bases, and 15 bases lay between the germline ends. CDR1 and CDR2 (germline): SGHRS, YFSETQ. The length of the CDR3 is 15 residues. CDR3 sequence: CASSLDDARTGELFF. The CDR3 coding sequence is TGCGCCAGCAGCCTGGACGACGCCCGGACCGGGGAGCTGTTTTTT.

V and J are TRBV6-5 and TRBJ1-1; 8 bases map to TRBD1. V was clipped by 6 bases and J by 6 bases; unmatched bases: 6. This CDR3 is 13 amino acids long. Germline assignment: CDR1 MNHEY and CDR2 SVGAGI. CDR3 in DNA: TGTGCCAGCAGCACGACAGGGGTCGCTGAAGCTTTCTTT. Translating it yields CASSTTGVAEAFF.

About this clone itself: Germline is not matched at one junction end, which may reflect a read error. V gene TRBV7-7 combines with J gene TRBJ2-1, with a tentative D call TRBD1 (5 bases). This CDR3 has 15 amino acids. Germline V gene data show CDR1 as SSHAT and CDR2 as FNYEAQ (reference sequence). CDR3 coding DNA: TGTGCTAGCAGCTTAGACAGTTACTCCTACAATGAGCAGTTCTTC. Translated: CASSLDSYSYNEQFF.

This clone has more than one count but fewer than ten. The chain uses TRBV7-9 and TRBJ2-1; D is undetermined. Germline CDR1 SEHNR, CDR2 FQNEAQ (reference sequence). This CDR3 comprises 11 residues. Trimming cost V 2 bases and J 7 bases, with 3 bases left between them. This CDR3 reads CASSLTNEQFF. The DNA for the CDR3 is TGTGCCAGCAGCTTAACTAATGAGCAGTTCTTC.

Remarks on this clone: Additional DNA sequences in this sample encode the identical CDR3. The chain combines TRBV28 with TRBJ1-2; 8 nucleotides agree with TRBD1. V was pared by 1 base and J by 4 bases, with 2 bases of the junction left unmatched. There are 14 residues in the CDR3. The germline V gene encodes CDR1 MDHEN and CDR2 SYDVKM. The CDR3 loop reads CASSLSTGGYGYTF. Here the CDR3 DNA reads TGTGCCAGCAGTTTATCCACAGGGGGCTATGGCTACACCTTC.

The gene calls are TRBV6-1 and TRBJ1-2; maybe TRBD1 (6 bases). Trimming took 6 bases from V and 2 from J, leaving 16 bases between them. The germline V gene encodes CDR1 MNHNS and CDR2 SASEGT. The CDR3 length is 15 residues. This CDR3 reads CASRVGEGDNYGYTF. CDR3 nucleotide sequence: TGTGCCAGCAGAGTAGGCGAGGGGGACAACTATGGCTACACCTTC.

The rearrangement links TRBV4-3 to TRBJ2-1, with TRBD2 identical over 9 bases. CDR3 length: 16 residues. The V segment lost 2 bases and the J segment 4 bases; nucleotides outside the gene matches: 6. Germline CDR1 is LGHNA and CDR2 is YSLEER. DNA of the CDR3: TGCGCCAGCAGCCAACACCGACTAGCGGAATACAATGAGCAGTTCTTC. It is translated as CASSQHRLAEYNEQFF.

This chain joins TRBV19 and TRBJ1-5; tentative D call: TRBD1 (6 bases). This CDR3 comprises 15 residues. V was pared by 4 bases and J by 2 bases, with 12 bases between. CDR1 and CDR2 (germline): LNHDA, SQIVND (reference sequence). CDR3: CASSTVSGGNQPQHF. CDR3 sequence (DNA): TGTGCCAGTAGTACTGTGTCAGGGGGCAATCAGCCCCAGCATTTT.

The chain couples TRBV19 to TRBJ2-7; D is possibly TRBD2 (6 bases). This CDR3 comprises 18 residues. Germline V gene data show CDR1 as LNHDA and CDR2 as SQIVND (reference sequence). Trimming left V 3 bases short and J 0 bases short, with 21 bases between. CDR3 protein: CASSMSGRGTVHSYEQYF. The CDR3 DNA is TGTGCCAGTAGTATGAGCGGCCGGGGGACGGTCCACTCCTACGAGCAGTACTTC.

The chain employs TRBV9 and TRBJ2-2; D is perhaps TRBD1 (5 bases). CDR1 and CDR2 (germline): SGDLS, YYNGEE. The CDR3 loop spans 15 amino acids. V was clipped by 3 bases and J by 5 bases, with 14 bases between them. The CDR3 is CASSGRQWGTGELFF. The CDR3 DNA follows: TGTGCCAGCAGCGGTCGACAGTGGGGTACCGGGGAGCTGTTTTTT.

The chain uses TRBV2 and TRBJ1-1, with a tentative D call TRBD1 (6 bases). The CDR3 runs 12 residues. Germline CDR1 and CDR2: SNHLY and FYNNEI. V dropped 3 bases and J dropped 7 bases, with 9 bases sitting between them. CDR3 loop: CASSDQGLEAFF. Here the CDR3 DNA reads TGTGCCAGCAGTGACCAGGGGCTTGAAGCTTTCTTT.

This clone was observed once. CDR3 sequence reads: CASNPDRTSYEQYF. The CDR3 DNA follows: TGTGCCAGCAACCCAGACAGGACCTCCTACGAGCAGTACTTC. V gene TRBV6-1 combines with J gene TRBJ2-7; possible D gene TRBD1, 6 bases. Trimming cost V 7 bases and J 0 bases, with 13 bases left between them. This CDR3 region has 14 residues. The germline V gene encodes CDR1 MNHNS and CDR2 SASEGT.